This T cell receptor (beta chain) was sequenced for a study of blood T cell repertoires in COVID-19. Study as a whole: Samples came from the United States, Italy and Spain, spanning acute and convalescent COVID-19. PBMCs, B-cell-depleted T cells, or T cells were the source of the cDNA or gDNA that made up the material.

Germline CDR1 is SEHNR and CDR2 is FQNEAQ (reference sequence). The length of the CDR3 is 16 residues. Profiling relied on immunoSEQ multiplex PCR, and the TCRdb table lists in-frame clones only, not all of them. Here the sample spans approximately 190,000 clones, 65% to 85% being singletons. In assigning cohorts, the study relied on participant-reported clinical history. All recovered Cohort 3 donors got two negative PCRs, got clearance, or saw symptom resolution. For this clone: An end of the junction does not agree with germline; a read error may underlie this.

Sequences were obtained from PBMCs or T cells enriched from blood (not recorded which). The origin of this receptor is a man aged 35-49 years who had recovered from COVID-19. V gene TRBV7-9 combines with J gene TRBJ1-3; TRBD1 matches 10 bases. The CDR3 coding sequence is TGTGCCAGCAGCTCCTGGGCCGGGGACAGGGGAAGCACCATATATTTT. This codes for CASSSWAGDRGSTIYF.